This record concerns one T cell receptor beta chain sequence. The sample holds a few counts of this clone. Its target antigen remains unknown. Base qualities are missing; no much larger clone stands one base away. This sample is drawn from a study of memory CD4+ T cells and cytomegalovirus serostatus (dated 2019 in TCRdb). Some background on the complete study: The cohort included about 33 healthy adults from Belgium, of whom 9 were CMV seropositive and roughly 25 were CMV seronegative. The study sequenced CD4+ memory TCRbeta repertoires of a Belgian cohort with known cytomegalovirus serostatus to replicate a published TCR-based CMV serostatus classifier.

The study at large found these results: Among the approximately 160 previously reported CMV-associated TCRbeta sequences, some 69 showed up in the CD4+ memory repertoires, with each one found in between one and five individuals. On the Belgian cohort, the classifier based on the original framework reached a median bootstrapped AUC of 0.95, with a 95% CI of 0.76-1.00. Only CD4+CD45RO+ memory cells were sequenced, in contrast to the original study, in which naive and memory CD4+ and CD8+ populations were covered. The results were read as suggesting that the CMV-associated TCR signature is, for the most part, present in the CD4+ memory repertoire. CMV serostatus prediction reached a median bootstrapped AUC of approximately 0.96 with the original framework and approximately 0.92 with a US-trained random forest.

A FACSAria II was used to sort memory CD4+ T cells, defined as single viable CD3+CD4+CD8-CD45RO+ cells. CMV serostatus was determined using a Roche Elecsys assay that detects serum IgG against CMV pp150, pp28, p38 and p52. After the samples were thawed, total CD4+ T cells were enriched through positive selection using CD4 magnetic microbeads. Samples originated from another study that specifically interrogated the CD4+ T cell memory repertoire. Following standard operating procedures, peripheral blood mononuclear cells were isolated and cryopreserved, while serum was kept at -80 degrees C. The staining relied on CD3-PerCP (BW264/56), CD4-APC (RPA-T4), CD45RO-PE (UCHT1) and CD8-Pacific Orange (3B5) antibodies, and Sytox blue was used to exclude non-viable cells. The Quick-DNA Microprep Kit was used to extract genomic DNA from the sorted cells. Amplification of TCRbeta DNA was done with the immunoSEQ hsTCRbeta kit, following the protocol from the manufacturer. An Illumina MiSeq instrument was used to sequence the TCRbeta libraries. The study's processing was this. Once out-of-frame sequences had been removed, millions of distinct TCRbeta sequences were left, which works out to an average of roughly 67,000 per individual. Each individual was scored by the count of 164 previously reported CMV-associated TCRbeta sequences and the total productive distinct TCRbeta count. A beta-binomial model was reimplemented in Python, and random forests from scikit-learn, run with default parameters, were trained on data from the US cohort. Classifier performance on the Belgian cohort was reported as the median AUC with percentile confidence intervals calculated over 10,000 bootstrap iterations. Drawn from immuneACCESS, this table holds only the in-frame rearrangements with V and J called that TCRdb kept. Clones are partly lost; checked studies trace under half to an unresolved V gene and leave the rest unexplained. For V, J and clone size, that table is used; D and trimming come from the DNA. The sample data list some 66,000 clones, and roughly three quarters of these were observed just once. Of the sample, roughly 4.4% is held by the ten largest clones.

V is shortened by 7 bases, J by 3 bases, and the region joining them spans 22 bases. From the cysteine through the phenylalanine, the CDR3 covers 16 amino acids. Here the CDR3 DNA is all that survives: 48 bases in frame from base 1. The germline V gene yields MDHEN for CDR1 and SYDVKM for CDR2. The sample taken for sequencing was memory CD4+ T cells from blood. This sequence was found in an adult in good health and CMV-seropositive. The chain is encoded by TRBV28 joined to TRBJ2-7; the D segment might be TRBD1 or TRBD2, since each matches 6 bases. The sequenced DNA is TGTGCCAGCACCCTCTCTGGGGGGACAACCTTCTACGAGCAGTACTTC. Translated, this gives CASTLSGGTTFYEQYF.